Following are 9 T cell receptor beta chains from one sample sequenced in a study of T cell responses to AZD1222 COVID-19 vaccine. Clones were sequenced by immunoSEQ multiplex PCR, and TCRdb holds only the in-frame ones, with some missing. Of approximately 140,000 clones in the sample, over 80% are singletons; the top ten hold 2.8%. The input for sequencing was peripheral blood, taken on day 0 of MenACWY control vaccination. The origin of the receptors is an adult in good health.

The chain couples TRBV7-9 to TRBJ2-1; 8 nucleotides match TRBD2. The germline CDR1 and CDR2 sequences are SEHNR and FQNEAQ (reference sequence). This CDR3 has 14 amino acids. V trimming: 5 bases; J trimming: 9 bases; junction bases outside the gene matches: 9. In DNA form, the CDR3 reads TGTGCCAGCAGCCCGGGGGGGAAAGTGGTTGAGCAGTTCTTC. This translates into CASSPGGKVVEQFF.

The chain combines TRBV6-1 with TRBJ2-7; no definite D call. Trimming cost V 0 bases and J 9 bases, with 9 bases left between them. This CDR3 is 12 amino acids long. CDR1 is MNHNS and CDR2 is SASEGT in the germline V gene. In nucleotides, the CDR3 is TGTGCCAGCAGTGAAGCGTACTTCGGGCAGTACTTC. Translated, it gives CASSEAYFGQYF.

The CDR3 is CASSPGQGAVYEQYF. CDR3 nucleotides: TGTGCCAGCAGTCCGGGACAGGGGGCGGTCTACGAGCAGTACTTC. V gene TRBV5-5 combines with J gene TRBJ2-7; 12 nucleotides agree with TRBD1. V shed 5 bases and J 3 bases; nucleotides not matched to a gene: 6. CDR3 size: 15 residues. CDR1 and CDR2 (germline): SGHKS, YYEKEE (reference sequence).

The rearrangement joins TRBV6-5 to TRBJ2-2, with 9 bases that match TRBD1. V was pared by 6 bases and J by 5 bases, with 7 bases of the junction left unmatched. There are 15 residues in the CDR3. Germline lookup yields CDR1 MNHEY and CDR2 SVGAGI. CDR3 in DNA: TGTGCCAGCAGGGACCGGGACAGGGCGACCGGGGAGCTGTTTTTT. As protein: CASRDRDRATGELFF.

The genes are TRBV6-5 and TRBJ1-1, with D unclear. V was trimmed by 3 bases and J by 3 bases, leaving 8 bases between them. This CDR3 is built from 13 residues. Germline CDR1 and CDR2: MNHEY and SVGAGI. The CDR3 bases are TGTGCCAGCAGTTATACGGACGACACTGAAGCTTTCTTT. Amino acid sequence: CASSYTDDTEAFF.

The chain uses TRBV24-1 and TRBJ1-5; 8 positions agree with TRBD1. V gave up 4 bases and J gave up 4 bases; unmatched junction bases: 8. CDR1 and CDR2 (germline): KGHDR, SFDVKD. The CDR3 contains 16 residues. The CDR3 protein is CATSDRWTGRNQPQHF. The CDR3 DNA is TGTGCCACCAGTGACCGTTGGACAGGGCGGAATCAGCCCCAGCATTTT.

This clone was observed a handful of times. The V call is TRBV27, the J call TRBJ1-1; no definite D call. CDR1 is MNHEY and CDR2 is SMNVEV in the germline V gene (reference sequence). This CDR3 spans 13 amino acids. V lost 4 bases, J lost 0 bases, and 6 bases lay in between. The CDR3 reads CASSSRMNTEAFF. As DNA, the CDR3 is TGTGCCAGCAGTTCCCGTATGAACACTGAAGCTTTCTTT.

This chain connects TRBV27 to TRBJ2-6; D gene ambiguous. The CDR3 length is 17 residues. Germline-derived CDR1 and CDR2 are MNHEY and SMNVEV (reference sequence). V lost 4 bases to trimming and J lost 1 base, with 14 bases between them. The CDR3 region has the DNA TGTGCCAGCAGTTCCCACATGTCCGGGTCTGGGGCCAACGTCCTGACTTTC. Protein: CASSSHMSGSGANVLTF.

This chain links TRBV19 with TRBJ1-6; TRBD1 might be the D (6 bases). Trimming stripped 5 bases from V and 9 bases from J, with 11 bases between. This CDR3 has 13 amino acids. CDR1 and CDR2 from the germline V gene are LNHDA and SQIVND (reference sequence). CDR3 sequence: CASSLGAASPLHF. The CDR3 DNA reads TGTGCCAGTAGTCTGGGGGCAGCTTCACCCCTCCACTTT.